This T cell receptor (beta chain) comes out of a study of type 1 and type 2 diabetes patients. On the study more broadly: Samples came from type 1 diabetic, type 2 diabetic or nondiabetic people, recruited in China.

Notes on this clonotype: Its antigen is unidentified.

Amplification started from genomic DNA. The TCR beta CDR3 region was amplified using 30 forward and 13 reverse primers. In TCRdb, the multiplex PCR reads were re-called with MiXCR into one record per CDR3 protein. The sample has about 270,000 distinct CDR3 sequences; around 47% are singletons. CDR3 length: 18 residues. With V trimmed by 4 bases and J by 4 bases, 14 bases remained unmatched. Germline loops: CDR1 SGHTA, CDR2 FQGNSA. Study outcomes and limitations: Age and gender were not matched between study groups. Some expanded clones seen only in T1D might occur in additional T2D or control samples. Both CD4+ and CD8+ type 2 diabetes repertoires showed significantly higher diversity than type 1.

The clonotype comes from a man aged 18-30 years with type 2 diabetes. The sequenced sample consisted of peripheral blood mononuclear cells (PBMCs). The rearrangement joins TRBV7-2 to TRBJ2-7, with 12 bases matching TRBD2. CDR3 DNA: TGTGCCAGCAGCTCAACCCGGGGGCTAGCGGGGGGGTCTTACGAGCAGTACTTC. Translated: CASSSTRGLAGGSYEQYF.